What follows is one T cell receptor (beta chain) and its context. Clones were read by immunoSEQ multiplex PCR, and TCRdb kept only the in-frame ones, dropping some. In the table there are tens of thousands of clones, about 80% of which are singletons. The entry originates in a study of blood T cell repertoires in COVID-19. The germline CDR1 and CDR2 sequences are LGHNT and FRNRAP. Trimming took off 7 bases at V and 9 bases at J, with 19 bases between the two ends. CDR3 size: 14 residues. Material: peripheral blood. The chain links TRBV12-5 to TRBJ1-3, with TRBD1 as a possible D gene (5 bases). This receptor was identified in a woman aged 55-69 years with acute or convalescent COVID-19. CDR3 bases: TGTGCTAGTGAGCCAGGGTTTCTCGGGAGCACCATATATTTT. Its protein is CASEPGFLGSTIYF.